This note documents a single T cell receptor beta chain sequence. These data originate in a study of T cell changes during pregnancy in multiple sclerosis. TCRdb's copy holds only in-frame clones and misses some; the assay was immunoSEQ multiplex PCR. The sample includes 30,000 to 40,000 clones, 90% to 95% of them seen just once. Germline V gives CDR1 SGDLS, CDR2 YYNGEE. V lost 0 bases, J lost 0 bases, and 7 bases lay in between. The CDR3 has 15 residues. The sequencing here drew on CD8+ T cells from peripheral blood mononuclear cells, taken in the third trimester of pregnancy. This TCR came from a female donor with multiple sclerosis, enrolled in a pregnancy study. This rearrangement joins TRBV9 to TRBJ1-3; D is undetermined. In DNA form, the CDR3 reads TGTGCCAGCAGCGTAGACAGTAGCTCTGGAAACACCATATATTTT. Encoded protein: CASSVDSSSGNTIYF.